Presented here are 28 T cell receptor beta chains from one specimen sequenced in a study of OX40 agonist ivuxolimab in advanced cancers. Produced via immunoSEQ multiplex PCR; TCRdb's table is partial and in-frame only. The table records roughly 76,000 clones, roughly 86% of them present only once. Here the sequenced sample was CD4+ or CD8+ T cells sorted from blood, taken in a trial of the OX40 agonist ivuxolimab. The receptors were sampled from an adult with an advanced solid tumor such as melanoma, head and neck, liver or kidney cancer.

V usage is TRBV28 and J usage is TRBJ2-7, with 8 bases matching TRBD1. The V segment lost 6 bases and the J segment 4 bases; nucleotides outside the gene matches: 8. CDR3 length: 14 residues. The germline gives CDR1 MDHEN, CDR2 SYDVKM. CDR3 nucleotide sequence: TGTGCCAGCAGCAGGGGGGACAGGATATACGAGCAGTACTTC. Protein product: CASSRGDRIYEQYF.

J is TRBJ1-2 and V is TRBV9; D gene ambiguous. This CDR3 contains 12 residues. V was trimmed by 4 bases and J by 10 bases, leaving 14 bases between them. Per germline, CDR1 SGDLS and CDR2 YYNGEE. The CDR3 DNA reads TGTGCCAGCAGCTCACGTTCCATGGACTACACCTTC. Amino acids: CASSSRSMDYTF.

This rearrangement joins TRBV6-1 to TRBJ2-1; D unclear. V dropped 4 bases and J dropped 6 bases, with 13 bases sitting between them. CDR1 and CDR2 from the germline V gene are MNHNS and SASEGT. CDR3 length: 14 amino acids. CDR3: CASSGWQIGNEQFF. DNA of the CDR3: TGTGCCAGCAGTGGATGGCAGATAGGCAATGAGCAGTTCTTC.

CDR3: CASSQDRGETQYF. The CDR3 DNA sequence: TGTGCCAGCAGCCAAGACAGGGGTGAGACCCAGTACTTC. V is TRBV14 and J is TRBJ2-5; weak D call: TRBD1 (6 bases). The CDR3 totals 13 residues. The germline V and J ends were trimmed by 0 bases and 5 bases, with 7 bases remaining between them. In germline, CDR1 is SGHDN, CDR2 FVKESK.

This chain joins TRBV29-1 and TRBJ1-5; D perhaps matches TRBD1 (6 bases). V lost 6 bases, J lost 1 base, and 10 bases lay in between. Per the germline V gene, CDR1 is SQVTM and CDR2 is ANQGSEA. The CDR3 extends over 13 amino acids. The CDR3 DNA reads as TGCAGCGTGGCCGGGACAAGCAATCAGCCCCAGCATTTT. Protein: CSVAGTSNQPQHF.

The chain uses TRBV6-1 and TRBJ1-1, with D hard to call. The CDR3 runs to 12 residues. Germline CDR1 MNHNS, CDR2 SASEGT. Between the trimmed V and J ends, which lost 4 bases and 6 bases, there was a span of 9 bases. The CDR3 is CASSVTVAEAFF. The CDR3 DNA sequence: TGTGCCAGCAGTGTAACAGTAGCTGAAGCTTTCTTT.

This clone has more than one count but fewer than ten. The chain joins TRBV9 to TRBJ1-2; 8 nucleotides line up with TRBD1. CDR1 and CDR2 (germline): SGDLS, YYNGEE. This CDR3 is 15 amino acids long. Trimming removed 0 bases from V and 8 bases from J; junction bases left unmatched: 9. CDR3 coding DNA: TGTGCCAGCAGCGTAGCCCTAGGACAGGGTGAAGGCTACACCTTC. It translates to CASSVALGQGEGYTF.

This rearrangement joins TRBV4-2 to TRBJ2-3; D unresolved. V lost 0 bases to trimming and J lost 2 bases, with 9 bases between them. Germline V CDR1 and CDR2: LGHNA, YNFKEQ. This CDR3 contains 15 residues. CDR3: CASSQEEYDTDTQYF. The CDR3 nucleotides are TGTGCCAGCAGCCAAGAAGAGTACGACACAGATACGCAGTATTTT.

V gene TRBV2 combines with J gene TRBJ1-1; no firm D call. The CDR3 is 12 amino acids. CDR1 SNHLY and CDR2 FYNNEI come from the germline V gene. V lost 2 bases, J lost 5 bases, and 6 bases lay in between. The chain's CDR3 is CASSEPGTEAFF. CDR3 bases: TGTGCCAGCAGTGAACCGGGGACTGAAGCTTTCTTT.

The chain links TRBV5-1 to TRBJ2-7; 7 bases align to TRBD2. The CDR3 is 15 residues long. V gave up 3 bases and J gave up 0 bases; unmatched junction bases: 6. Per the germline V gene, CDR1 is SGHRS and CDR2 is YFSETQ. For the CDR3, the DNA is TGCGCCAGCAGCTCTCGACTAGCTAGCTCCTACGAGCAGTACTTC. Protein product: CASSSRLASSYEQYF.

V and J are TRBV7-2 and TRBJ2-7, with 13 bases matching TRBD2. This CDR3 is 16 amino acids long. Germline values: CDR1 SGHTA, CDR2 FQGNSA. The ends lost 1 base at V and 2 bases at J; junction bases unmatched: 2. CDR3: CASSLEGTSGTYEQYF. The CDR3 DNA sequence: TGTGCCAGCAGCTTAGAGGGGACTAGCGGGACCTACGAGCAGTACTTC.

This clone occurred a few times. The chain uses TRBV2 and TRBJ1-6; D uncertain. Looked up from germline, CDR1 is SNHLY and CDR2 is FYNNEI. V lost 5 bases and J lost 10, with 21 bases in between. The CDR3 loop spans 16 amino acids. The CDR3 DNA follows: TGTGCCAGCAGTTACAGTGGCCGAACCGGTGGGTCACCCCTCCACTTT. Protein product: CASSYSGRTGGSPLHF.

The CDR3 bases are TGTGCCAGTAGTACCTCCCCCGGGACCCAAGAGACCCAGTACTTC. It specifies CASSTSPGTQETQYF. The chain employs TRBV19 and TRBJ2-5, with D perhaps being TRBD1 or TRBD2 (5 bases each). The V end lost 4 bases, the J end lost 1 base, and 13 bases lay between the germline ends. This CDR3 is built from 15 residues. Germline V lookup: CDR1 LNHDA, CDR2 SQIVND (reference sequence). Filled out from reference TRBV19 and TRBJ2-5, the complete variable domain reads DGGITQSPKYLFRKEGQNVTLSCEQNLNHDAMYWYRQDPGQGLRLIYYSQIVNDFQKGDIAEGYSVSREKKESFPLTVTSAQKNPTAFYLCASSTSPGTQETQYFGPGTRLLVL.

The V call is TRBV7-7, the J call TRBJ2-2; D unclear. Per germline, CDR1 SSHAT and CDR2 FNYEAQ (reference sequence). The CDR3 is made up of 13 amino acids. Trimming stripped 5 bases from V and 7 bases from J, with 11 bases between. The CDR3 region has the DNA TGTGCCAGCAGCCCATCTGGTGGCGGGGAGCTGTTTTTT. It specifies CASSPSGGGELFF.

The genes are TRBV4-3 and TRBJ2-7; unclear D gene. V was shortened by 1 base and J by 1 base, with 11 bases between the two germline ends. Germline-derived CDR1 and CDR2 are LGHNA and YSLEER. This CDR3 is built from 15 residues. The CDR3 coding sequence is TGCGCCAGCAGCCAAGGTCCAGGCGCATCCTACGAGCAGTACTTC. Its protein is CASSQGPGASYEQYF.

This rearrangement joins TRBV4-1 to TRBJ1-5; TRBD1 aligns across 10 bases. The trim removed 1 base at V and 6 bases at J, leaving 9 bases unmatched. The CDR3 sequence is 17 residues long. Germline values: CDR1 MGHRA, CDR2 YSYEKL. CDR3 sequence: CASSQGQGAGERQPQHF. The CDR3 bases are TGCGCCAGCAGCCAAGGACAGGGGGCTGGGGAGCGTCAGCCCCAGCATTTT.

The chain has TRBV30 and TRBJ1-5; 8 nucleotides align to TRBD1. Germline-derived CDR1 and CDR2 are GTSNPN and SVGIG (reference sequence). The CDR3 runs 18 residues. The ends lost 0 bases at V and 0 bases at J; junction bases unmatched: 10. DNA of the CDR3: TGTGCCTGGAGTGTACAACAGGGGGGTCCTTATAGCAATCAGCCCCAGCATTTT. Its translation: CAWSVQQGGPYSNQPQHF.

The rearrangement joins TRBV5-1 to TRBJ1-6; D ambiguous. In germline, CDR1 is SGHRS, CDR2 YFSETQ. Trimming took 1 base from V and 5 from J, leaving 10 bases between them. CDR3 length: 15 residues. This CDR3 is CASSLYTGDNSPLHF. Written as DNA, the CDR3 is TGCGCCAGCAGCTTGTATACGGGAGATAATTCACCCCTCCACTTT.

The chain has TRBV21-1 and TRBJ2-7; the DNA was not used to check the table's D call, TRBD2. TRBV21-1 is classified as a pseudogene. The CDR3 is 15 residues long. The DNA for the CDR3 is TGTGCCAGCAGCAACTGGGCGGGGCCACGCTACGAGCAGTACTTC. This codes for CASSNWAGPRYEQYF.

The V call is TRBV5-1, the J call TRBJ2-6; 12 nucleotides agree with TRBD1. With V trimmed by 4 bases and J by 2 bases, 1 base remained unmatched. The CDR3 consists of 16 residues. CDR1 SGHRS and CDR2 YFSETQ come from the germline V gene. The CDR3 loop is CASSRDRGPGANVLTF. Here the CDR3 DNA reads TGCGCCAGCAGCCGGGACAGGGGGCCTGGGGCCAACGTCCTGACTTTC.

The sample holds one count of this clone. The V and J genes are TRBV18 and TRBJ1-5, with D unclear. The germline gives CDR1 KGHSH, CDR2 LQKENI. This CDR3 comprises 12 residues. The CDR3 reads CLLVASNQPQHF. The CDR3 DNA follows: TGTCTCCTGGTAGCAAGCAATCAGCCCCAGCATTTT. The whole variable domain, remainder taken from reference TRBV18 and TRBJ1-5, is NAGVMQNPRHLVRRRGQEARLRCSPMKGHSHVYWYRQLPEEGLKFMVYLQKENIIDESGMPKERFSAEFPKEGPSILRIQQVVRGDSAAYFCLLVASNQPQHFGDGTRLSIL.

CDR3 sequence (DNA): TGTGCCAGCAGCGACAATGCCCGAGGGGGTGAGCAGTTCTTC. Amino acid sequence: CASSDNARGGEQFF. The chain is built from TRBV7-9 and TRBJ2-1; TRBD1 might be the D (6 bases). CDR1 and CDR2 from the germline V gene are SEHNR and FQNEAQ (reference sequence). Trimming stripped 5 bases from V and 9 bases from J, with 17 bases between. There are 14 residues in the CDR3.

The CDR3 DNA sequence: TGTGCCAGCAGCTTGAACAGGGACGCTTTCTTT. Translating it yields CASSLNRDAFF. The chain recombines TRBV5-5 with TRBJ1-1; tentatively, D is TRBD1 (6 bases). Per the germline V gene, CDR1 is SGHKS and CDR2 is YYEKEE (reference sequence). This CDR3 comprises 11 residues. The V end lost 1 base, the J end lost 11 bases, and 9 bases lay between the germline ends.

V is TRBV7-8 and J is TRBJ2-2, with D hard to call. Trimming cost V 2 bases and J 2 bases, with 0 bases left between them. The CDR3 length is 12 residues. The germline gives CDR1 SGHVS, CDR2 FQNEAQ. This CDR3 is CASSLNTGELFF. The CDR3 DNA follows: TGTGCCAGCAGCTTAAACACCGGGGAGCTGTTTTTT.

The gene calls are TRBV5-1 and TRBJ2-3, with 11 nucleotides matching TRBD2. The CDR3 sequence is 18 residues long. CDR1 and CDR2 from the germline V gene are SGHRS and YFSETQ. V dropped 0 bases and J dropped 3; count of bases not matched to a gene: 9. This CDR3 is CASSLAVILAGVTDTQYF. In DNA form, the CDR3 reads TGCGCCAGCAGCTTGGCTGTGATACTAGCGGGAGTGACAGATACGCAGTATTTT.

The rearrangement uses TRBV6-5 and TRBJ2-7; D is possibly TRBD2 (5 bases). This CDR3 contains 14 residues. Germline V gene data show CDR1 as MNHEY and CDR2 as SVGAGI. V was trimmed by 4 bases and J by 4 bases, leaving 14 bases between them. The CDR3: CASSSTRGSYEQYF. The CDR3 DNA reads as TGTGCCAGCAGTTCAACCCGGGGTAGTTACGAGCAGTACTTC.

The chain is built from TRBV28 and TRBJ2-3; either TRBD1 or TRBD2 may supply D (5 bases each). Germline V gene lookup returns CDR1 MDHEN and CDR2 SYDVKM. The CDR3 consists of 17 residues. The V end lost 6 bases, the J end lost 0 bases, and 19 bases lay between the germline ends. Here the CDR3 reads CASRFRDLQPSTDTQYF. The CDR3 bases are TGTGCCAGCAGATTCCGGGACCTACAGCCTAGCACAGATACGCAGTATTTT.

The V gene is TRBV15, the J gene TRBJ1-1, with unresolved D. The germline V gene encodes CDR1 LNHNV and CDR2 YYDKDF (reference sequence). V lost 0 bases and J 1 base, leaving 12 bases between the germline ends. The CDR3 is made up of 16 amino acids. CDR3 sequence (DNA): TGTGCCACCAGCAGAGATTACACCAGACAGAACACTGAAGCTTTCTTT. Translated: CATSRDYTRQNTEAFF.